These 32 T cell receptor beta chains were all obtained from the same sample, sequenced in a study of T cells in Graves' hyperthyroidism and ophthalmopathy. Authors of the study amplified TCR beta CDR3 regions from RNA transcripts. Using the HTBI primer set, a first-round RT-PCR was run on the TCR CDR3. TCRdb reprocessed the multiplex PCR reads with MiXCR, giving one entry per CDR3 protein. The data show around 350,000 distinct CDR3 sequences, just under 25% seen once. Sequencing was carried out using blood. These TCRs come from a man between 45 and 60 years old with Graves' hyperthyroidism.

The chain uses TRBV5-6 and TRBJ1-5; 9 bases align to TRBD1. V was clipped by 5 bases and J by 7 bases; unmatched bases: 10. This CDR3 is built from 15 residues. Looked up from germline, CDR1 is SGHDT and CDR2 is YYEEEE. CDR3 coding DNA: TGTGCCAGCAGTCCGGGACAGGGTGCATCGCAGCCCCAGCATTTT. This encodes CASSPGQGASQPQHF.

The J gene is TRBJ2-1, the V gene TRBV7-7, with unresolved D. Trimming removed 1 base from V and 9 bases from J, with 10 bases in between. Germline CDR1 is SSHAT and CDR2 is FNYEAQ (reference sequence). This CDR3 spans 13 amino acids. The CDR3 is CASSLEEKSEQFF. CDR3 bases: TGTGCCAGCAGCTTAGAAGAGAAGAGTGAGCAGTTCTTC.

V gene TRBV6-1 combines with J gene TRBJ2-7; 10 positions match TRBD2. The CDR3 has 17 amino acids. V shed 6 bases and J 4 bases; nucleotides not matched to a gene: 15. Germline assignment: CDR1 MNHNS and CDR2 SASEGT. The CDR3 DNA is TGTGCCAGCAGAGACAGGGCCCGCAGACTAGCGGGTTACGAGCAGTACTTC. It codes for CASRDRARRLAGYEQYF.

The rearrangement uses TRBV25-1 and TRBJ1-1; 7 nucleotides align to TRBD1. CDR1 MGHDK and CDR2 SYGVNS come from the germline V gene. Germline trimming cut 3 bases from V and 1 base from J; bases unmatched to any gene: 2. The CDR3 has 14 amino acids. The CDR3 protein is CASSDRTGNTEAFF. CDR3 bases: TGTGCCAGCAGTGATCGGACAGGGAACACTGAAGCTTTCTTT.

This clonotype was observed at least ten times. The rearrangement joins TRBV2 to TRBJ2-1, with unresolved D. V shed 3 bases and J shed 10 bases, with 13 bases lying between them. This CDR3 is 13 amino acids long. The germline V gene encodes CDR1 SNHLY and CDR2 FYNNEI. The CDR3 DNA follows: TGTGCCAGCAGTGAGGTCCTGGGCGGAGAGCAGTTCTTC. Its translation: CASSEVLGGEQFF.

The table lists this clonotype with a few counts. V and J are TRBV14 and TRBJ1-2; tentatively, D is TRBD1 (5 bases). The CDR3 runs to 14 residues. Trimming pared 4 bases from V and 3 bases from J, leaving 12 bases between. Germline-derived CDR1 and CDR2 are SGHDN and FVKESK. The CDR3 region has the DNA TGTGCCAGCAGCCGAACCGACAGATACTATGGCTACACCTTC. As protein: CASSRTDRYYGYTF.

There are many counts of this clonotype. The chain employs TRBV6-1 and TRBJ2-1, with D uncertain. Germline assignment: CDR1 MNHNS and CDR2 SASEGT. Trimming removed 6 bases at V and 0 bases at J, with 6 bases between. The CDR3 sequence is 13 residues long. CDR3 loop: CASRVGSYNEQFF. As DNA, the CDR3 is TGTGCCAGCAGGGTTGGCTCCTACAATGAGCAGTTCTTC.

The sample holds many counts of this clonotype. The chain links TRBV6-1 to TRBJ1-2; 7 bases align to TRBD1. The germline CDR1 and CDR2 sequences are MNHNS and SASEGT. The CDR3 is made up of 12 amino acids. Trimming removed 6 bases from V and 8 bases from J; junction bases left unmatched: 6. The CDR3 region has the DNA TGTGCCAGCAGATATAGGACAGGCGGCTACACCTTC. It codes for CASRYRTGGYTF.

For this clonotype: A single base separates this from a much larger clone, so it may be a read error. This chain uses TRBV11-2 with TRBJ2-7, with a weak D call TRBD1 (6 bases). The CDR3 length is 15 residues. Germline CDR1 reads SGHAT; CDR2 reads FQNNGV. The CDR3, as DNA: TGTGCCAGCGGCTTAGAGTTGTCAGGGGCCTACGAGCAGTACTTC. Translated: CASGLELSGAYEQYF.

The genes are TRBV12-3 or TRBV12-4 and TRBJ2-1; the D is unclear. V lost 5 bases to trimming and J lost 0 bases, with 14 bases between them. CDR3 length equals 16 residues. This CDR3 reads CASSASRRSSYNEQFF. CDR3 coding DNA: TGTGCCAGCAGTGCCTCTAGGCGCAGCTCCTACAATGAGCAGTTCTTC.

The rearrangement joins TRBV20-1 to TRBJ2-3; TRBD2 matches at 13 bases. The CDR3 runs to 17 residues. V trimming: 4 bases; J trimming: 0 bases; junction bases outside the gene matches: 7. Germline V lookup: CDR1 DFQATT, CDR2 SNEGSKA (reference sequence). CDR3 in amino acids: CSATAGTSGASTDTQYF. The CDR3, as DNA: TGCAGTGCTACGGCCGGGACTAGCGGGGCTAGCACAGATACGCAGTATTTT.

This chain links TRBV4-1 with TRBJ1-1; 8 positions match TRBD1. Germline V gene sequence: CDR1 MGHRA, CDR2 YSYEKL. The CDR3 extends over 17 amino acids. V shed 3 bases, J shed 4 bases, and the junction held 13 bases outside the gene matches. The CDR3 protein is CASSQRQGAYLGTEAFF. CDR3 DNA: TGCGCCAGCAGCCAGAGGCAGGGGGCATATTTGGGCACTGAAGCTTTCTTT.

This clonotype was recorded at least ten times. The V gene is TRBV7-2, the J gene TRBJ2-7, with 11 bases matching TRBD2. Germline V CDR1 and CDR2: SGHTA, FQGNSA. The trim removed 5 bases at V and 7 bases at J, leaving 10 bases unmatched. The CDR3 totals 15 residues. In DNA form, the CDR3 reads TGTGCCAGCAGCCGGGAACTAGCGGGAGCTCGGGAGCAGTACTTC. Its translation: CASSRELAGAREQYF.

This sequence joins TRBV27 and TRBJ2-5; 7 nucleotides align to TRBD1. The CDR3 is made up of 17 amino acids. V lost 6 bases and J lost 0; bases outside the gene matches: 13. The germline V gene encodes CDR1 MNHEY and CDR2 SMNVEV (reference sequence). The DNA of the CDR3 is TGTGCCAGCAGACCGATTACACAGGGGTATAACCAAGAGACCCAGTACTTC. Its protein is CASRPITQGYNQETQYF.

The chain recombines TRBV6-1 with TRBJ2-2, with 14 bases that match TRBD2. Germline values: CDR1 MNHNS, CDR2 SASEGT. The trim removed 4 bases at V and 4 bases at J, leaving 5 bases unmatched. The CDR3 length is 17 residues. The CDR3 protein is CASSGLAGGVGTGELFF. CDR3 DNA: TGTGCCAGCAGTGGACTAGCGGGAGGGGTGGGCACCGGGGAGCTGTTTTTT.

This clonotype was seen at least ten times. The chain joins TRBV20-1 to TRBJ2-1; 9 bases are shared with TRBD2. The CDR3 is made up of 14 amino acids. The J segment lost 4 bases and the V segment lost 3 bases, leaving 4 bases of the junction unmatched. Germline-derived CDR1 and CDR2 are DFQATT and SNEGSKA (reference sequence). The CDR3 region has the DNA TGCAGTGCTAGGGATAGCGGGAGATACAATGAGCAGTTCTTC. Protein product: CSARDSGRYNEQFF.

This clonotype showed up just a few times. The chain joins TRBV12-3 or TRBV12-4 to TRBJ2-2; 9 bases agree with TRBD2. This CDR3 region has 16 residues. The ends lost 6 bases at V and 5 bases at J; junction bases unmatched: 10. The CDR3, as DNA: TGTGCCAGCAGAACAGGACTAGCGCATAGAACCGGGGAGCTGTTTTTT. It is translated as CASRTGLAHRTGELFF.

This chain connects TRBV28 to TRBJ2-1; a possible D gene is TRBD2 (5 bases). CDR3 length: 15 amino acids. Trimming removed 3 bases from V and 0 bases from J, with 9 bases in between. The germline CDR1 and CDR2 sequences are MDHEN and SYDVKM. CDR3 sequence reads: CASSLTGNSYNEQFF. The CDR3 nucleotides are TGTGCCAGCAGTTTGACCGGGAACTCCTACAATGAGCAGTTCTTC.

The chain joins TRBV6-1 to TRBJ1-1, with a possible D match to TRBD1 (6 bases). This CDR3 region has 15 residues. The V gene's germline CDR1 is MNHNS and CDR2 SASEGT. Trimming pared 6 bases from V and 5 bases from J, leaving 19 bases between. The CDR3 DNA sequence: TGTGCCAGCAGACACCTAGGGGGGGTTAAAACTGAAGCTTTCTTT. Amino acid sequence: CASRHLGGVKTEAFF.

This clonotype was seen ten or more times. This chain links TRBV12-3 or TRBV12-4 with TRBJ2-7; TRBD1 is a possible D gene (5 bases). Trimming shortened V by 1 base and J by 5 bases, and 12 bases separated the two germline ends. There are 14 residues in the CDR3. CDR3 nucleotides: TGTGCCAGCAGTTTAGGAAGGGGCCCCAACGAGCAGTACTTC. This sequence encodes CASSLGRGPNEQYF.

The rearrangement links TRBV5-4 to TRBJ2-3; the match to TRBD2 covers 15 bases. V shed 2 bases and J 1 base; nucleotides not matched to a gene: 5. This CDR3 comprises 18 residues. Germline CDR1 is SGHNT and CDR2 is YYREEE (reference sequence). The CDR3: CASSFGLAGGRGTDTQYF. The CDR3, as DNA: TGTGCCAGCAGCTTCGGACTAGCGGGAGGGAGAGGCACAGATACGCAGTATTTT. The variable domain in full, with the rest retrieved from reference TRBV5-4 and TRBJ2-3, is ETGVTQSPTHLIKTRGQQVTLRCSSQSGHNTVSWYQQALGQGPQFIFQYYREEENGRGNFPPRFSGLQFPNYSSELNVNALELDDSALYLCASSFGLAGGRGTDTQYFGPGTRLTVL.

The rearrangement links TRBV3-1 to TRBJ2-3, with 7 bases lining up with TRBD2. The CDR3 loop spans 16 amino acids. Unmatched junction bases numbered 8, after V lost 5 bases and J lost 0 bases. CDR1 and CDR2 from the germline V gene are LGHDT and YNNKEL (reference sequence). CDR3 sequence reads: CASSTIRGGSTDTQYF. In nucleotides, the CDR3 is TGTGCCAGCAGCACAATACGCGGGGGTAGCACAGATACGCAGTATTTT.

In its sample, this clonotype was seen a few times. The V and J genes are TRBV11-2 and TRBJ2-7; 8 bases align to TRBD1. The CDR3 runs 14 residues. Germline CDR1 reads SGHAT; CDR2 reads FQNNGV. After removal of 0 bases from V and 6 bases from J, the junction contained 4 bases not matched to a gene. Written as DNA, the CDR3 is TGTGCCAGCAGCTTAGAGGCAGGGGGCGGCGAGCAGTACTTC. Its translation: CASSLEAGGGEQYF.

The chain uses TRBV20-1 and TRBJ1-5; the D gene is possibly TRBD1 (6 bases). The CDR3 is made up of 14 amino acids. Germline V gene lookup returns CDR1 DFQATT and CDR2 SNEGSKA (reference sequence). Trimming removed 6 bases at V and 3 bases at J, with 15 bases between. The CDR3 region has the DNA TGCAGTGCCCAGAGGCAGGGGAACAATCAGCCCCAGCATTTT. Its protein is CSAQRQGNNQPQHF.

This clonotype was seen at least ten times. The genes are TRBV28 and TRBJ1-1; D uncertain. Trimming took 5 bases from V and 11 from J, leaving 12 bases between them. The germline CDR1 and CDR2 sequences are MDHEN and SYDVKM. The CDR3 covers 11 residues. The CDR3 protein is CASSLKSVAFF. Here the CDR3 DNA reads TGTGCCAGCAGTCTCAAGAGTGTGGCTTTCTTT.

This rearrangement joins TRBV14 to TRBJ2-3, with 12 positions matching TRBD2. Germline lookup yields CDR1 SGHDN and CDR2 FVKESK. J lost 2 bases, V lost 3 bases, and 6 bases had no gene match. The CDR3 sequence is 17 residues long. The chain's CDR3 is CASSHRLAGVSTDTQYF. CDR3 bases: TGTGCCAGCAGCCACCGACTAGCGGGAGTGTCCACAGATACGCAGTATTTT.

This clonotype came up a few times. V usage is TRBV5-1 and J usage is TRBJ2-5; D is unclear. This CDR3 has 14 residues. The V end lost 0 bases, the J end lost 1 base, and 7 bases lay between the germline ends. Germline CDR1 and CDR2: SGHRS and YFSETQ. CDR3 amino acids: CASSLDGIQETQYF. CDR3 nucleotides: TGCGCCAGCAGCTTGGATGGGATCCAAGAGACCCAGTACTTC. Together with reference TRBV5-1 and TRBJ2-5, the CDR3 gives the full variable domain: KAGVTQTPRYLIKTRGQQVTLSCSPISGHRSVSWYQQTPGQGLQFLFEYFSETQRNKGNFPGRFSGRQFSNSRSEMNVSTLELGDSALYLCASSLDGIQETQYFGPGTRLLVL.

This clonotype was seen a handful of times. The chain is built from TRBV7-2 and TRBJ2-3; 11 bases align to TRBD2. This CDR3 has 15 residues. From germline, CDR1 is SGHTA and CDR2 FQGNSA. The V gene end was trimmed by 7 bases and the J gene end by 1 base; junction bases not matched to a gene: 4. The CDR3 region is CASTWTSGRTDTQYF. In DNA form, the CDR3 reads TGTGCCAGCACTTGGACTAGCGGGCGCACAGATACGCAGTATTTT. Drawing the rest from reference TRBV7-2 and TRBJ2-3, the complete variable domain is GAGVSQSPSNKVTEKGKDVELRCDPISGHTALYWYRQSLGQGLEFLIYFQGNSAPDKSGLPSDRFSAERTGGSVSTLTIQRTQQEDSAVYLCASTWTSGRTDTQYFGPGTRLTVL.

The chain has TRBV3-1 and TRBJ1-2; 7 bases are a match to TRBD1. CDR1 and CDR2 (germline): LGHDT, YNNKEL (reference sequence). The CDR3 totals 14 residues. Trimming at V came to 4 bases and at J to 4 bases, leaving 6 bases not matched to a gene. The CDR3 coding sequence is TGTGCCAGCAGCCCGACAGGGTGGGCCTATGGCTACACCTTC. This codes for CASSPTGWAYGYTF.

This clonotype appeared many times. V and J are TRBV5-1 and TRBJ2-3, with TRBD1 matching over 8 bases. Germline V CDR1 and CDR2: SGHRS, YFSETQ. CDR3 length: 15 residues. V shed 3 bases and J 6 bases; nucleotides not matched to a gene: 9. The CDR3 DNA is TGCGCCAGCAGCTACGGCAGGGGGCAGGTGGATACGCAGTATTTT. Translation: CASSYGRGQVDTQYF.

The chain uses TRBV9 and TRBJ1-5; no firm D call. Germline V gene data show CDR1 as SGDLS and CDR2 as YYNGEE. V dropped 0 bases and J dropped 1 base, with 8 bases sitting between them. The CDR3 totals 15 residues. CDR3: CASSVGSGSNQPQHF. The CDR3 DNA is TGTGCCAGCAGCGTAGGGAGTGGAAGCAATCAGCCCCAGCATTTT. Supplemented by reference TRBV9 and TRBJ1-5, the full variable domain reads DSGVTQTPKHLITATGQRVTLRCSPRSGDLSVYWYQQSLDQGLQFLIQYYNGEERAKGNILERFSAQQFPDLHSELNLSSLELGDSALYFCASSVGSGSNQPQHFGDGTRLSIL.

A few counts support this clonotype. The gene calls are TRBV24-1 and TRBJ2-3; 11 bases align to TRBD2. The CDR3 is 18 residues long. V lost 3 bases to trimming and J lost 1 base; unmatched junction nucleotides: 8. Germline CDR1 KGHDR, CDR2 SFDVKD. The DNA for the CDR3 is TGTGCCACCAGTGATCGACGACTAGCGGGAATGGGCACAGATACGCAGTATTTT. Protein sequence: CATSDRRLAGMGTDTQYF.